This is a list of T cell receptor beta chains from one sample in a study of human T cells and chemical hapten exposure. Using its own MiXCR run on the 5' RACE reads, TCRdb lists one record per CDR3 protein. The table records more than 140,000 distinct CDR3 sequences, around 4.1% of them present only once. All receptors derive from a female donor in good health. CDR3s include the opening cysteine and the closing phenylalanine or tryptophan. A D gene is named only where the DNA matches it firmly. Not every row has a clone size; where given, it reads once, few, many or a size class.

V,J,D,size,CDR3,DNA
TRBV19,TRBJ2-5,NA,few,CASSVLGGVEETQYF,TGTGCCAGTAGTGTATTAGGGGGAGTGGAAGAGACCCAGTACTTC
TRBV27,TRBJ1-2,NA,many,CASSLRPTEYGYTF,TGTGCCAGCAGTCTCCGACCAACCGAATATGGCTACACCTTC
TRBV29-1,TRBJ2-7,NA,many,CSAETGSSYEQYF,TGCAGCGCAGAGACGGGAAGCTCCTACGAGCAGTACTTC
TRBV19,TRBJ1-2,TRBD1,NA,CASTLTGSRQGVDYGYTF,TGTGCCAGCACCCTAACCGGCTCAAGGCAGGGGGTTGACTATGGCTACACCTTC
TRBV5-1,TRBJ1-5,NA,many,CASSTDPDQPQHF,TGCGCCAGCAGCACGGACCCCGATCAGCCCCAGCATTTT
TRBV20-1,TRBJ2-3,NA,many,CSARARGYTDTQYF,TGCAGTGCTAGAGCTCGGGGGTACACAGATACGCAGTATTTT
TRBV5-5,TRBJ2-3,TRBD2,many,CASSSAGKRGTDTQYF,TGTGCCAGCAGCTCCGCCGGGAAGCGGGGGACAGATACGCAGTATTTT
TRBV12-5,TRBJ1-5,NA,few,CASGLQIRDTGVSSQPQHF,TGTGCTAGTGGTTTGCAGATCCGGGACACCGGCGTCTCAAGTCAGCCCCAGCATTTT
TRBV12-3/TRBV12-4,TRBJ1-6,TRBD1,many,CASSINRGSPLHF,TGTGCCAGCAGTATCAACAGGGGTTCACCCCTCCACTTT
TRBV21-1,TRBJ1-3,NA,many,CASSSRDGDTIYF,TGTGCCAGCAGCAGCCGGGACGGAGACACCATATATTTT
TRBV2,TRBJ2-1,NA,few,CASSEAGGYAEPDNEQFF,TGTGCCAGCAGTGAAGCAGGAGGGTACGCCGAACCCGACAATGAGCAGTTCTTC
TRBV4-3,TRBJ1-4,NA,many,CASSQVAGIEKLFF,TGCGCCAGCAGCCAAGTTGCCGGGATTGAAAAACTGTTTTTT
TRBV6-5,TRBJ2-3,TRBD2,few,CASSSPGLDRTDTQYF,TGTGCCAGCAGTTCCCCGGGACTAGACCGCACAGATACGCAGTATTTT
TRBV4-1,TRBJ2-1,TRBD2,many,CASSQIPSGEYNEQFF,TGCGCCAGCAGCCAAATCCCTAGCGGGGAGTACAATGAGCAGTTCTTC
TRBV18,TRBJ1-3,TRBD1,many,CASSLGTAGNTIYF,TGTGCCAGCTCACTGGGGACAGCAGGAAACACCATATATTTT
TRBV12-3/TRBV12-4,TRBJ2-5,TRBD2,many,CASSLVLSRVLAGQETQYF,TGTGCCAGCAGTTTAGTCCTATCTCGCGTACTAGCGGGGCAAGAGACCCAGTACTTC
TRBV11-2,TRBJ1-3,NA,few,CASSPGMGTGDTIYF,TGTGCCAGCAGCCCGGGAATGGGGACTGGGGACACCATATATTTT
TRBV5-1,TRBJ2-7,TRBD1,NA,CASSLTTGSTSWEQYF,TGCGCCAGCAGCCTAACGACAGGGTCGACTTCGTGGGAGCAGTACTTC
TRBV20-1,TRBJ2-7,NA,many,CSASLSRAYEQYF,TGCAGTGCTAGCCTTAGTAGGGCCTACGAGCAGTACTTC
TRBV7-2,TRBJ2-7,NA,few,CASSLGGQINEQYF,TGTGCCAGCAGCTTAGGAGGGCAGATCAACGAGCAGTACTTC
TRBV20-1,TRBJ2-7,NA,many,CSATEEAGRSEQYF,TGCAGTGCAACCGAGGAGGCAGGGCGCTCCGAGCAGTACTTC
TRBV6-5,TRBJ1-3,TRBD1,few,CASRRGLGNTIYF,TGTGCCAGCAGAAGGGGGCTTGGAAACACCATATATTTT
TRBV18,TRBJ1-2,NA,NA,CASSPQGSGTSGYTF,TGTGCCAGCTCACCACAGGGGTCCGGTACGAGTGGCTACACCTTC
TRBV7-6,TRBJ2-3,NA,many,CASILGGTDTQYF,TGTGCCAGCATCCTAGGGGGCACAGATACGCAGTATTTT
TRBV28,TRBJ2-3,TRBD1,many,CASSSEGAADTQYF,TGTGCCAGCAGTTCCGAGGGGGCCGCAGATACGCAGTATTTT
TRBV5-1,TRBJ2-7,NA,many,CASSFSHDYEQYF,TGCGCCAGCAGCTTTAGCCATGACTACGAGCAGTACTTC
TRBV11-1,TRBJ1-5,NA,many,CASSSTPAGIYSNQPQHF,TGTGCCAGCAGCTCGACCCCCGCAGGTATTTACAGCAATCAGCCCCAGCATTTT
TRBV5-4,TRBJ2-7,NA,many,CASSRTGRTYEQYF,TGTGCCAGCAGCCGAACTGGCCGAACCTACGAGCAGTACTTC
TRBV20-1,TRBJ2-2,TRBD2,many,CSASGDYHTGELFF,TGCAGTGCTAGCGGGGACTACCACACCGGGGAGCTGTTTTTT